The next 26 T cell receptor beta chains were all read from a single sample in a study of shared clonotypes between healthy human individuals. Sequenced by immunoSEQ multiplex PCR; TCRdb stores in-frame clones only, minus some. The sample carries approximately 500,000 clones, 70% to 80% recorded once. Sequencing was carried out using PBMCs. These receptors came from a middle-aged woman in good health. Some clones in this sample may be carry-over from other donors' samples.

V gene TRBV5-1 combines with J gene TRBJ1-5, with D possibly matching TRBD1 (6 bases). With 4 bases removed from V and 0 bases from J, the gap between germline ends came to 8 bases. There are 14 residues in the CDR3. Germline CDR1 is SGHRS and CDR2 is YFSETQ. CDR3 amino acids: CASSPDSSNQPQHF. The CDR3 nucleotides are TGCGCCAGCAGCCCGGACAGTAGCAATCAGCCCCAGCATTTT. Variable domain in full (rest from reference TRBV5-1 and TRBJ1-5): KAGVTQTPRYLIKTRGQQVTLSCSPISGHRSVSWYQQTPGQGLQFLFEYFSETQRNKGNFPGRFSGRQFSNSRSEMNVSTLELGDSALYLCASSPDSSNQPQHFGDGTRLSIL.

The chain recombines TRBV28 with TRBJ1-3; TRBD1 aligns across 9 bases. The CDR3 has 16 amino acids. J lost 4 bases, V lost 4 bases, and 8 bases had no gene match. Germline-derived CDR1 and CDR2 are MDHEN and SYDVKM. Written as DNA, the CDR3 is TGTGCCAGCAGTTCCTCCGGGACAGGGAGCGGAAACACCATATATTTT. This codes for CASSSSGTGSGNTIYF.

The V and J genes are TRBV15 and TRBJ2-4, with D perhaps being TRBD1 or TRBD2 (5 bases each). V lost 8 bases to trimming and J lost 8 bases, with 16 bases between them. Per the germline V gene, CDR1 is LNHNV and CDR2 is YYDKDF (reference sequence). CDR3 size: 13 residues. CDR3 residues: CATAGAGGDIQYF. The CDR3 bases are TGTGCCACCGCCGGGGCCGGTGGGGACATTCAGTACTTC. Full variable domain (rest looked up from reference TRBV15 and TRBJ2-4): DAMVIQNPRYQVTQFGKPVTLSCSQTLNHNVMYWYQQKSSQAPKLLFHYYDKDFNNEADTPDNFQSRRPNTSFCFLDIRSPGLGDTAMYLCATAGAGGDIQYFGAGTRLSVL.

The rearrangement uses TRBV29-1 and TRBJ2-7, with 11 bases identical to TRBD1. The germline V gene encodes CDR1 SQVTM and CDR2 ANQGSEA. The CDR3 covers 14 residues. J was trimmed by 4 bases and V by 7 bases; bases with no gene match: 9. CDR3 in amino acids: CSASRDRGGYEQYF. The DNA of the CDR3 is TGCAGCGCCTCCCGGGACAGGGGGGGTTACGAGCAGTACTTC.

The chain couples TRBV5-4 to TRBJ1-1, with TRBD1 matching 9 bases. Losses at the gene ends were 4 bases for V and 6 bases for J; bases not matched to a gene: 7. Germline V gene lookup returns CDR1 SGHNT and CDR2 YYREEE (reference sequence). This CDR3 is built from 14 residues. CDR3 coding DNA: TGTGCCAGCAGCGCGGGACAGGGCAACGCTGAAGCTTTCTTT. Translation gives CASSAGQGNAEAFF.

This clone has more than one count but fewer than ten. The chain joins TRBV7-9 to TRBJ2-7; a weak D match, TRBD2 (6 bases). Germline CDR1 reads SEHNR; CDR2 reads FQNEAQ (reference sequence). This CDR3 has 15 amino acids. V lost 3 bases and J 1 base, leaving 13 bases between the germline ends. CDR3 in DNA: TGTGCCAGCAGCTTCGCTAGCGCCTATTCCTACGAGCAGTACTTC. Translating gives CASSFASAYSYEQYF.

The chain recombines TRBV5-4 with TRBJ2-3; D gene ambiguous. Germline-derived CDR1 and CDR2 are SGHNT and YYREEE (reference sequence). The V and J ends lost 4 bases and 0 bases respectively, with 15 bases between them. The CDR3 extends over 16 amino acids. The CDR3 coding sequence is TGTGCCAGCAGCACAACCCTAGATACTAGCACAGATACGCAGTATTTT. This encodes CASSTTLDTSTDTQYF.

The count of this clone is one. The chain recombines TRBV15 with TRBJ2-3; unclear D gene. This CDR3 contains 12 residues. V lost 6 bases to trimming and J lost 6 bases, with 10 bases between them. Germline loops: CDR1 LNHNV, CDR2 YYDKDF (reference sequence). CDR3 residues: CATRGLLDTQYF. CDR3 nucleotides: TGTGCCACCAGAGGGCTACTGGATACGCAGTATTTT.

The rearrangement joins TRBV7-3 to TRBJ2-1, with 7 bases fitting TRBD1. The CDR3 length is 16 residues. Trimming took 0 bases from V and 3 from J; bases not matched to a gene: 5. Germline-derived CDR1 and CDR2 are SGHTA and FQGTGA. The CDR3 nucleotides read TGTGCCAGCAGCTTAACCCCGGGACAGAACTACAATGAGCAGTTCTTC. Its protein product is CASSLTPGQNYNEQFF.

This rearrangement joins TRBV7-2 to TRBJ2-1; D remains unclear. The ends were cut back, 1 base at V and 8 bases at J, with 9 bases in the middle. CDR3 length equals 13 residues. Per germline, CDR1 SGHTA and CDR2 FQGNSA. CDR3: CASSLDTRDEQFF. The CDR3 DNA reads TGTGCCAGCAGCTTAGATACCCGGGATGAGCAGTTCTTC.

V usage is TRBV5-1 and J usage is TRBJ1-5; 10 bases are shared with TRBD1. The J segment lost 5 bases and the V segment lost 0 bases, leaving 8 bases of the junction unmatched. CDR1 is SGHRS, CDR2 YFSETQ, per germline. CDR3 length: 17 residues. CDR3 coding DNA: TGCGCCAGCAGCTTGGCCCCGACTGGACAGGGGGATCAGCCCCAGCATTTT. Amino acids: CASSLAPTGQGDQPQHF.

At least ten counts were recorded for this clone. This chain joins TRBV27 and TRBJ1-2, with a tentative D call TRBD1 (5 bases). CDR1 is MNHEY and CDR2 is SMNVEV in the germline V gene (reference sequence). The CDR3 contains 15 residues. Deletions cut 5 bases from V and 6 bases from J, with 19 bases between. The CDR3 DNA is TGTGCCAGCAGTCGACCCCCCCCGGGGACCCATGGCTACACCTTC. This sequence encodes CASSRPPPGTHGYTF.

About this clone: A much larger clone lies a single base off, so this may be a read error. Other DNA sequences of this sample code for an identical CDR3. This CDR3 is CASSGGTSRETQYF. CDR3 DNA sequence: TGCGCCAGCAGCGGGGGAACTAGCAGAGAGACCCAGTACTTC. The chain is built from TRBV5-4 and TRBJ2-5, with 8 nucleotides matching TRBD2. The CDR3 covers 14 residues. The V gene's germline CDR1 is SGHNT and CDR2 YYREEE (reference sequence).

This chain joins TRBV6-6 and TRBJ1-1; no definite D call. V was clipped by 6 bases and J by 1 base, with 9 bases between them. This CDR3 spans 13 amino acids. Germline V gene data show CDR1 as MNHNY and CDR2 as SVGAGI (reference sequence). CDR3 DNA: TGTGCCAGCAGCCCTCGGCGGAACACTGAAGCTTTCTTT. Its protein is CASSPRRNTEAFF.

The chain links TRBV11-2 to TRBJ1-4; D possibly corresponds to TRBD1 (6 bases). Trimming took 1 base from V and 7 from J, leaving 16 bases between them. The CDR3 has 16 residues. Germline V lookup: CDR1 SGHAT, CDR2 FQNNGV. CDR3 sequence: CASSLVEGGRGEKLFF. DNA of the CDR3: TGTGCCAGCAGCTTAGTGGAAGGGGGACGGGGTGAAAAACTGTTTTTT.

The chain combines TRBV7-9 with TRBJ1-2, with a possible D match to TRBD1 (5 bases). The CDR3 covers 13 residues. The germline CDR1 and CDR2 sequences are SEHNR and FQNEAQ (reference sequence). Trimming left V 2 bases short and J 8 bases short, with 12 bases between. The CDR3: CASSLSEGTGYTF. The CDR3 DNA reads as TGTGCCAGCAGCTTATCGGAGGGGACCGGCTACACCTTC.

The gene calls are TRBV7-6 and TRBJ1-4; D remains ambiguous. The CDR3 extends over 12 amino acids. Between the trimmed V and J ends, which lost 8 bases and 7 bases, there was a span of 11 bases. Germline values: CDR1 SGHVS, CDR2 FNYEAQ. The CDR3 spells CASGRRAEKLFF. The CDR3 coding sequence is TGTGCCAGCGGGCGGCGGGCTGAAAAACTGTTTTTT.

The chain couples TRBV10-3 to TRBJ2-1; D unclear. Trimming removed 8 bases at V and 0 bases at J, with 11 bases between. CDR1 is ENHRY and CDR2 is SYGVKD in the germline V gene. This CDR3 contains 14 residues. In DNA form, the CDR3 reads TGTGCCATCGGCGCCGCTAGCTCCTACAATGAGCAGTTCTTC. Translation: CAIGAASSYNEQFF.

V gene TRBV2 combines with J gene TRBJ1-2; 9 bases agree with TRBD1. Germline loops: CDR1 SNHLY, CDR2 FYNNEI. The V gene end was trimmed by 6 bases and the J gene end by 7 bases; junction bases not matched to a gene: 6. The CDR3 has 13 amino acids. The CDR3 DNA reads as TGTGCCAGCAGCAAACAGGGGGCTGGTGGCTACACCTTC. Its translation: CASSKQGAGGYTF.

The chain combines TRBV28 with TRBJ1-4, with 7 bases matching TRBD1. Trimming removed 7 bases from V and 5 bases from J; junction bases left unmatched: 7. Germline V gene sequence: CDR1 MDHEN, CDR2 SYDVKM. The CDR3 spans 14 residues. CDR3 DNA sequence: TGTGCCAGCAATAACAGGGGAGGAAATGAAAAACTGTTTTTT. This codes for CASNNRGGNEKLFF.

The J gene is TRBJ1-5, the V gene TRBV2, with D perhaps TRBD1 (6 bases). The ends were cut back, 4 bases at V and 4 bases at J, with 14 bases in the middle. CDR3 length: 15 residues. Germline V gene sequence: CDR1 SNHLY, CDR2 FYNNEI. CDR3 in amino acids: CASSARGGSNQPQHF. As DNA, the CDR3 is TGTGCCAGCAGTGCCCGAGGGGGATCTAATCAGCCCCAGCATTTT.

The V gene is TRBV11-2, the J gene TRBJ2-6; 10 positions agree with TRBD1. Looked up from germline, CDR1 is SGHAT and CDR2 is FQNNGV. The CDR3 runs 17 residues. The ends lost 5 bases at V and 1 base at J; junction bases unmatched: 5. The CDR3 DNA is TGTGCCAGCAGCACGACAGGGGGCAAGTCTGGGGCCAACGTCCTGACTTTC. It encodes CASSTTGGKSGANVLTF.

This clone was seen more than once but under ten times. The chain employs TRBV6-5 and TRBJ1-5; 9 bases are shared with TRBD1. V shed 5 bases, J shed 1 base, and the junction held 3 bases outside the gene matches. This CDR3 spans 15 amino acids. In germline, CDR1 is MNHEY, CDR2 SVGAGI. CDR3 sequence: CASSTGTGSNQPQHF. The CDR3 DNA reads TGTGCCAGCAGTACGGGGACAGGGAGCAATCAGCCCCAGCATTTT.

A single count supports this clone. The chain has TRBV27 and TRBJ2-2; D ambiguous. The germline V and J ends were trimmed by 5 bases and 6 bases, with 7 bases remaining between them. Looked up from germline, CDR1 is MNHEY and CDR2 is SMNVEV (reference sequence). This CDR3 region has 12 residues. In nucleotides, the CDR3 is TGTGCCAGCAGTGACGTGGCCGGGGAGCTGTTTTTT. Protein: CASSDVAGELFF.

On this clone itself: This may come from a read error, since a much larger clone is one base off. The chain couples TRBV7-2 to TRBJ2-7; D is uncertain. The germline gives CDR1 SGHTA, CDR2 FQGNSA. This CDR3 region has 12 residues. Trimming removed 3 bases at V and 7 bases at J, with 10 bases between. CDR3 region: CASSFGLGEQYF. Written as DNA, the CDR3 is TGTGCCAGCAGCTTTGGGCTGGGGGAGCAGTACTTC.

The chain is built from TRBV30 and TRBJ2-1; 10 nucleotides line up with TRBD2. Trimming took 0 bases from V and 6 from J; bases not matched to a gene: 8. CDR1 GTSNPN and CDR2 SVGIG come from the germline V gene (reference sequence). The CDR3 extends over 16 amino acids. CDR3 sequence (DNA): TGTGCCTGGAGTGTAGATAGCGGGAGGCTAGCCAATGAGCAGTTCTTC. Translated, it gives CAWSVDSGRLANEQFF. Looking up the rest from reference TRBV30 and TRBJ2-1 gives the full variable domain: SQTIHQWPATLVQPVGSPLSLECTVEGTSNPNLYWYRQAAGRGLQLLFYSVGIGQISSEVPQNLSASRPQDRQFILSSKKLLLSDSGFYLCAWSVDSGRLANEQFFGPGTRLTVL.